This T cell receptor (beta chain) was documented in a study of beta chain features in type 1 diabetes. Study-level results: A closer apparent resemblance between naive, central memory and Treg TCRB repertoires was seen in patients than in healthy donors.

With regard to this clone: Its antigen is currently unknown.

The V end lost 0 bases, the J end lost 0 bases, and 8 bases lay between the germline ends. Germline V lookup: CDR1 SGHTA, CDR2 FQGNSA. There are 15 residues in the CDR3. Expressed TCRB transcripts were sequenced, since all the RNA that had been isolated was reverse transcribed. Around 3.9 million reads on average were seen across naive, central memory and regulatory T cell samples. Data came from immunoSEQ multiplex PCR; TCRdb stores just in-frame clones and leaves some out. The sample includes under 300,000 clones, about 26% of them seen just once. What was sequenced was central memory CD4+ T cells from blood. The TCR comes from a man aged 25 to 45 in good health. The chain joins TRBV7-2 to TRBJ1-1; D might be TRBD1 (5 bases). The CDR3, as DNA: TGTGCCAGCAGCTTAGCTCGGGGCATGAACACTGAAGCTTTCTTT. This encodes CASSLARGMNTEAFF.